The clone carrying this T cell receptor gamma chain was counted a few times. TCRdb re-called the RT-PCR reads through CATT. The table has some 1,800 gamma-chain clones, around a sixth seen once. The CDR3 runs 13 residues. The V gene's germline CDR1 is EGSTGY and CDR2 YDSYTSSV. The V gene end was trimmed by 0 bases and the J gene end by 7 bases; junction bases not matched to a gene: 6. This sample is drawn from a study of gamma-delta T cells after stem cell transplantation. The chain joins TRGV4 to TRGJ1 or TRGJ2. This sequence originates from a human donor. It is not recorded whose cells these are; they may come from a transplant donor. Sequencing was performed on gamma-delta T cells. The CDR3, as DNA: TGTGCCACCTGGGATGGGCCGTGGTATAAGAAACTCTTT. Its translation: CATWDGPWYKKLF.